Detailed here is one T cell receptor beta chain. Its antigen is still unknown. Use of 60 Vbeta and 13 Jbeta primers characterized the PCR. Produced via immunoSEQ multiplex PCR; TCRdb's table is partial and in-frame only. The sample carries around 140,000 clones, 82% recorded once. The sample comes from a study of cytomegalovirus exposure and HLA in healthy donors. The overall study: Counted in an early data release were about 85 million unique TCRs from HLA-typed donors. General study results and limits: When a later analysis was performed, an Asian-associated ancestry cluster reportedly had fewer N-insertions than the roughly 690-donor mean.

With 2 bases clipped from V and 7 bases from J, the junction kept 8 bases outside the gene matches. The CDR3 length is 16 residues. Germline values: CDR1 MNHNS, CDR2 SASEGT. The TCR sequence derives from a woman in her 50s in good health and CMV-seropositive. Source material: PBMCs. The rearrangement links TRBV6-1 to TRBJ1-6, with 7 bases identical to TRBD1. The CDR3 reads CASSEPGQIFNSPLHF. The CDR3 DNA reads as TGTGCCAGCAGTGAACCGGGACAGATATTCAATTCACCCCTCCACTTT.